This T cell receptor beta chain was retrieved from a study of T cell responses to AZD1222 COVID-19 vaccine. This CDR3 region has 12 residues. CDR1 SGHDN and CDR2 FVKESK come from the germline V gene. V lost 8 bases and J 10 bases, leaving 18 bases between the germline ends. Sequencing used immunoSEQ multiplex PCR; TCRdb keeps in-frame clones, though not all of them. The repertoire holds fewer than 150,000 clones, with almost 90% as singletons. This specimen consisted of peripheral blood, obtained 28 days after the second AZD1222 dose. The V call is TRBV14, the J call TRBJ2-7; D might be TRBD2 (6 bases). This sequence originates from an adult who received the AZD1222 COVID-19 vaccine. The DNA of the CDR3 is TGTGCCAGCTCCCTCGGGAGCTTTTTTCAGTACTTC. Translation gives CASSLGSFFQYF.